One and the same sample provided the 20 T cell receptor beta chains below, sequenced in a study of high-grade serous ovarian cancer treatment subgroups. The tumor samples were collected prior to definitive surgery or chemotherapy. Profiled with immunoSEQ multiplex PCR; TCRdb holds only in-frame clones, not every one. The sample records thousands of clones, roughly 80% being singletons. Sequenced input: tumor tissue. The receptor source for this set is a human donor with high-grade serous ovarian cancer.

This chain connects TRBV19 to TRBJ2-7; tentatively, D is TRBD2 (6 bases). V lost 1 base to trimming and J lost 9 bases, with 19 bases between them. CDR3 length equals 15 residues. CDR1 and CDR2 (germline): LNHDA, SQIVND (reference sequence). The CDR3 spells CASSIALSGAPSQYF. For the CDR3, the DNA is TGTGCCAGTAGTATAGCACTTAGCGGAGCCCCCTCGCAGTACTTC.

The V and J genes are TRBV7-9 and TRBJ2-3, with D hard to call. V lost 3 bases and J 0 bases, leaving 7 bases between the germline ends. Germline CDR1 is SEHNR and CDR2 is FQNEAQ (reference sequence). The CDR3 is 14 amino acids. The CDR3 nucleotides read TGTGCCAGCAGCTTCCGACAAAGCACAGATACGCAGTATTTT. It specifies CASSFRQSTDTQYF.

This clone was detected only once. The rearrangement links TRBV10-2 to TRBJ1-5; D is uncertain. The CDR3 has 12 residues. Germline V CDR1 and CDR2: WSHSY, SAAADI. Trimming stripped 6 bases from V and 5 bases from J, with 8 bases between. CDR3 loop: CASRDWDQPQHF. In nucleotides, the CDR3 is TGCGCCAGCAGGGATTGGGATCAGCCCCAGCATTTT.

This chain joins TRBV27 and TRBJ1-6; tentatively, D is TRBD1 (6 bases). The CDR3 extends over 13 amino acids. With 8 bases removed from V and 6 bases from J, the gap between germline ends came to 11 bases. The germline gives CDR1 MNHEY, CDR2 SMNVEV (reference sequence). The CDR3 nucleotides read TGTGCCAGCGGACAGACGATTAATTCACCCCTCCACTTT. It specifies CASGQTINSPLHF.

J is TRBJ1-2 and V is TRBV10-3, with a tentative D call TRBD1 (5 bases). Germline CDR1 is ENHRY and CDR2 is SYGVKD. The length of the CDR3 is 12 residues. The ends were cut back, 8 bases at V and 5 bases at J, with 12 bases in the middle. The CDR3 reads CAIQGGGYGYTF. The CDR3 nucleotides are TGTGCCATCCAGGGCGGCGGGTATGGCTACACCTTC.

A word on this clone: The sample contains more than one DNA sequence encoding this CDR3. The rearrangement joins TRBV18 to TRBJ2-7; the D gene is possibly TRBD2 (5 bases). V was clipped by 3 bases and J by 0 bases, with 6 bases between them. The CDR3 is 13 residues long. Germline V gene data show CDR1 as KGHSH and CDR2 as LQKENI. The CDR3 DNA sequence: TGTGCCAGCTCACCCGGGGACTCCTACGAGCAGTACTTC. Its protein is CASSPGDSYEQYF.

The chain has TRBV13 and TRBJ2-5, with 7 nucleotides matching TRBD2. Germline CDR1 is PRHDT and CDR2 is FYEKMQ (reference sequence). This CDR3 is built from 14 residues. With V trimmed by 8 bases and J by 5 bases, 11 bases remained unmatched. CDR3 nucleotide sequence: TGTGCCAGCGCAGGCTCGCGGGAGCGGGAGACCCAGTACTTC. Translation: CASAGSRERETQYF. Full variable domain (outside the CDR3, taken from reference TRBV13 and TRBJ2-5): AAGVIQSPRHLIKEKRETATLKCYPIPRHDTVYWYQQGPGQDPQFLISFYEKMQSDKGSIPDRFSAQQFSDYHSELNMSSLELGDSALYFCASAGSRERETQYFGPGTRLLVL.

V and J are TRBV15 and TRBJ1-2; unclear D gene. V lost 1 base to trimming and J lost 5 bases, with 14 bases between them. Germline-derived CDR1 and CDR2 are LNHNV and YYDKDF (reference sequence). This CDR3 region has 15 residues. CDR3 DNA sequence: TGTGCCACCAGCAGAGGCGGCGATAACTTGTATGGCTACACCTTC. Protein product: CATSRGGDNLYGYTF.

V is TRBV5-5 and J is TRBJ1-5; 7 nucleotides match TRBD1. CDR1 is SGHKS and CDR2 is YYEKEE in the germline V gene (reference sequence). This CDR3 region has 15 residues. The V and J ends lost 0 bases and 8 bases, in that order; junction bases with no gene match: 8. The CDR3 region is CASSLEPGGIKPQHF. In nucleotides, the CDR3 is TGTGCCAGCAGCTTGGAGCCAGGGGGAATCAAGCCCCAGCATTTT.

The V and J genes are TRBV18 and TRBJ1-4; D gene uncertain. The CDR3 has 15 amino acids. V lost 0 bases to trimming and J lost 0 bases, with 5 bases between them. Germline-derived CDR1 and CDR2 are KGHSH and LQKENI. The CDR3 coding sequence is TGTGCCAGCTCACCACCGAGTGCAACTAATGAAAAACTGTTTTTT. Protein sequence: CASSPPSATNEKLFF.

CDR3 amino acids: CASSDGLQPQHF. CDR3 nucleotides: TGTGCCAGCAGTGATGGGCTCCAGCCCCAGCATTTT. This rearrangement joins TRBV6-1 to TRBJ1-5; no firm D call. Between the trimmed V and J ends, which lost 3 bases and 7 bases, there was a span of 7 bases. In germline, CDR1 is MNHNS, CDR2 SASEGT. The CDR3 contains 12 residues.

The chain is built from TRBV15 and TRBJ2-5, with D perhaps TRBD2 (5 bases). The DNA matches TRBJ2-7 better at its end, which makes the J call doubtful. This CDR3 is built from 15 residues. Germline loops: CDR1 LNHNV, CDR2 YYDKDF (reference sequence). The CDR3 protein is CATSPAGYSSYEQYF. For the CDR3, the DNA is TGTGCCACCTCCCCGGCGGGCTATAGCTCCTACGAGCAGTACTTC.

CDR3 loop: CASSPPLSSYEQYF. For the CDR3, the DNA is TGTGCCAGCAGCCCCCCTCTTAGCTCCTACGAGCAGTACTTC. This chain uses TRBV2 with TRBJ2-7, with D uncertain. This CDR3 region has 14 residues. Trimming cost V 6 bases and J 0 bases, with 12 bases left between them. Germline values: CDR1 SNHLY, CDR2 FYNNEI.

This chain links TRBV28 with TRBJ1-2, with no clear D. Germline V gives CDR1 MDHEN, CDR2 SYDVKM. Trimming took 2 bases from V and 0 from J, leaving 22 bases between them. The CDR3 extends over 19 amino acids. The CDR3 loop reads CASSLDSYPTDPANYGYTF. The CDR3 nucleotides are TGTGCCAGCAGTTTAGATAGTTACCCTACGGACCCGGCTAACTATGGCTACACCTTC.

The J gene is TRBJ2-7, the V gene TRBV30; TRBD2 agrees at 7 bases. CDR3 length: 16 amino acids. V lost 0 bases, J lost 0 bases, and 8 bases stayed unmatched. Germline CDR1 is GTSNPN and CDR2 is SVGIG (reference sequence). The CDR3 sequence is CAWSVKGLAASYEQYF. The CDR3, as DNA: TGTGCCTGGAGTGTAAAGGGTCTAGCGGCCTCCTACGAGCAGTACTTC.

V and J are TRBV29-1 and TRBJ2-3, with D possibly being TRBD1 (5 bases). Trimming took 4 bases from V and 2 from J, leaving 16 bases between them. Germline V gene data show CDR1 as SQVTM and CDR2 as ANQGSEA. This CDR3 region has 15 residues. This CDR3 is CSVVDRGGSTDTQYF. The CDR3 DNA follows: TGCAGCGTTGTTGATAGGGGTGGGTCCACAGATACGCAGTATTTT.

The V and J genes are TRBV5-1 and TRBJ2-1, with TRBD2 matching over 11 bases. V lost 5 bases, J lost 6 bases, and 7 bases stayed unmatched. Germline values: CDR1 SGHRS, CDR2 YFSETQ. The CDR3 is made up of 15 amino acids. The CDR3 DNA reads TGCGCCAGCAGAAGTCTAGCGGGAGGTTCCAATGAGCAGTTCTTC. Translation gives CASRSLAGGSNEQFF.

This clone was detected once. V and J are TRBV27 and TRBJ2-7, with D unresolved. The CDR3 length is 13 residues. CDR1 is MNHEY and CDR2 is SMNVEV in the germline V gene (reference sequence). Trimming pared 5 bases from V and 4 bases from J, leaving 12 bases between. The CDR3 region has the DNA TGTGCCAGCAGTCGGCAGATAGAATACGAGCAGTACTTC. It yields the protein CASSRQIEYEQYF.

In this sample, this clone turned up a few times. This chain joins TRBV19 and TRBJ1-1; no reliable D call. The germline V gene encodes CDR1 LNHDA and CDR2 SQIVND (reference sequence). There are 13 residues in the CDR3. V dropped 3 bases and J dropped 2 bases, with 7 bases sitting between them. CDR3 DNA sequence: TGTGCCAGTAGTATCAACTCTAACACTGAAGCTTTCTTT. Residues: CASSINSNTEAFF.

The V gene is TRBV6-1, the J gene TRBJ2-1; D is ambiguous. Between the trimmed V and J ends, which lost 0 bases and 6 bases, there was a span of 6 bases. The CDR3 has 13 amino acids. Germline V gives CDR1 MNHNS, CDR2 SASEGT. The CDR3 reads CASSEAPGNEQFF. CDR3 nucleotide sequence: TGTGCCAGCAGTGAAGCTCCGGGCAATGAGCAGTTCTTC.